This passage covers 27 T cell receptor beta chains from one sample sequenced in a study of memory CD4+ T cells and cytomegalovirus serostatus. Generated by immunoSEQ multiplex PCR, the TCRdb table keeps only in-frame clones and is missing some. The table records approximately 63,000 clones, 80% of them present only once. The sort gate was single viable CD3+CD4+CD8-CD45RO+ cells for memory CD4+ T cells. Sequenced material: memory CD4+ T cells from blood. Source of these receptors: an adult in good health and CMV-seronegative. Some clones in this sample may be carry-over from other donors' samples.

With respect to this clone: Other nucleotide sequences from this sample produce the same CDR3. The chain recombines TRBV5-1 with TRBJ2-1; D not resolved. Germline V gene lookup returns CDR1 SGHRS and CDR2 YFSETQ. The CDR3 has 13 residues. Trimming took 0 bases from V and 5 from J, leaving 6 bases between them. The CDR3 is CASSLGADNEQFF. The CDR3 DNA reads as TGCGCCAGCAGCTTGGGCGCGGACAATGAGCAGTTCTTC.

CDR3 DNA: TGTGCCAGCCTACCATCACAGGGCGACTATGGCTACACCTTC. Translation: CASLPSQGDYGYTF. The chain links TRBV7-2 to TRBJ1-2, with TRBD1 as a possible D gene (6 bases). In germline, CDR1 is SGHTA, CDR2 FQGNSA. The CDR3 is made up of 14 amino acids. Trimming removed 8 bases at V and 3 bases at J, with 16 bases between.

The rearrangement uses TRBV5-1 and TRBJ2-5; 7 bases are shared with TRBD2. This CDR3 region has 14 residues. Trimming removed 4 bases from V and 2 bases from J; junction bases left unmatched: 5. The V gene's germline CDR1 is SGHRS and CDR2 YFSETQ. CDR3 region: CASSQAGKQETQYF. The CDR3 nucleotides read TGCGCCAGCAGCCAAGCGGGGAAACAAGAGACCCAGTACTTC.

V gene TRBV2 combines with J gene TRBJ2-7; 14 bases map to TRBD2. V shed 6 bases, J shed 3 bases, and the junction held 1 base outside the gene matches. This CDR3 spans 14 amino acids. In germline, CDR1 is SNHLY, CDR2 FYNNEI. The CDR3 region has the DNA TGTGCCAGCAGAGGGACTAGCGGGGGCTACGAGCAGTACTTC. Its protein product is CASRGTSGGYEQYF. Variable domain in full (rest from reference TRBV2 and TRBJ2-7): EPEVTQTPSHQVTQMGQEVILRCVPISNHLYFYWYRQILGQKVEFLVSFYNNEISEKSEIFDDQFSVERPDGSNFTLKIRSTKLEDSAMYFCASRGTSGGYEQYFGPGTRLTVT.

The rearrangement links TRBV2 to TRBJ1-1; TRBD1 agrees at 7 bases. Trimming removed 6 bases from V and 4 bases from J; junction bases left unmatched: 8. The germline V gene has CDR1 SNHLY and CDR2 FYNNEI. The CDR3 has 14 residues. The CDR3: CASRSRGRVTEAFF. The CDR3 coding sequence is TGTGCCAGCAGATCAAGGGGGCGTGTCACTGAAGCTTTCTTT. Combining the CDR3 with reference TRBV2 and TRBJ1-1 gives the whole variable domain EPEVTQTPSHQVTQMGQEVILRCVPISNHLYFYWYRQILGQKVEFLVSFYNNEISEKSEIFDDQFSVERPDGSNFTLKIRSTKLEDSAMYFCASRSRGRVTEAFFGQGTRLTVV.

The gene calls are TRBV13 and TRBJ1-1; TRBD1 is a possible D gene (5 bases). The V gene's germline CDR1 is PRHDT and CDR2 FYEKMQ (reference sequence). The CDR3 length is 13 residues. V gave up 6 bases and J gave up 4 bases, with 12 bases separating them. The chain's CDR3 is CASSLEGLTEAFF. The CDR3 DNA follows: TGTGCCAGCAGTCTTGAGGGGCTCACTGAAGCTTTCTTT.

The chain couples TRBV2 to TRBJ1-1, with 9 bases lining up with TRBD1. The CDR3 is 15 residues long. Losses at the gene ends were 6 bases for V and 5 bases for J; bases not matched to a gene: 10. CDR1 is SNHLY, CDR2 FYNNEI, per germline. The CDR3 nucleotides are TGTGCCAGCAGGCCCACAGGGGGCGCATGGACTGAAGCTTTCTTT. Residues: CASRPTGGAWTEAFF.

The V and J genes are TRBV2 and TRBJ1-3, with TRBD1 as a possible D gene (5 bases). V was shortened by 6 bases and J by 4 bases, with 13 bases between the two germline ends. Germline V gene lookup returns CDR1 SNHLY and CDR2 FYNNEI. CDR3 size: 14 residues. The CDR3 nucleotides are TGTGCCAGCAGCGCAGGGTTACCAGGAAACACCATATATTTT. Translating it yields CASSAGLPGNTIYF.

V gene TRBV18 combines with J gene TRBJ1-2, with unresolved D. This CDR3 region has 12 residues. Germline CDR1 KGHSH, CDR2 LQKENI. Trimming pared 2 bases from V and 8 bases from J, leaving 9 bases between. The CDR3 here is CASSPGEEGYTF. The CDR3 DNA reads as TGTGCCAGCTCACCAGGGGAGGAGGGCTACACCTTC.

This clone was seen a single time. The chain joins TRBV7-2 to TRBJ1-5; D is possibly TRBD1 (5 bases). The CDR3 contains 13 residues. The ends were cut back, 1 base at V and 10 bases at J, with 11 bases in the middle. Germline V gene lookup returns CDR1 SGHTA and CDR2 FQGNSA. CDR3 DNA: TGTGCCAGCAGCTTAGGGGCAGGACAACCCCAGCATTTT. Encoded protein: CASSLGAGQPQHF.

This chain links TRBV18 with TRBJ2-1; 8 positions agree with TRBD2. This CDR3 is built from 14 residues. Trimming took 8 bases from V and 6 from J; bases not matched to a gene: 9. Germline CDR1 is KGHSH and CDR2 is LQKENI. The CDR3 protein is CASAGGLGRNEQFF. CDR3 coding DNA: TGTGCCAGCGCGGGGGGATTAGGCCGCAATGAGCAGTTCTTC.

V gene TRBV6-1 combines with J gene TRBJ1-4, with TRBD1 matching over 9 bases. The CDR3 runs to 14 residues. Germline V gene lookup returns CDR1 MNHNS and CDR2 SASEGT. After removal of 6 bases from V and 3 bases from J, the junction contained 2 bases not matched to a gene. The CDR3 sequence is CASSRQGANEKLFF. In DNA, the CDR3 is TGTGCCAGCAGCCGACAGGGGGCTAATGAAAAACTGTTTTTT.

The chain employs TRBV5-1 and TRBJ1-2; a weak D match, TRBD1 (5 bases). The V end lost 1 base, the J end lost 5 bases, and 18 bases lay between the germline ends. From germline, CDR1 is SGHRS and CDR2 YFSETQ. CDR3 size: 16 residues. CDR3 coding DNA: TGCGCCAGCAGCTTGCAAGGGATGGAAAGGGGTTATGGCTACACCTTC. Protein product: CASSLQGMERGYGYTF.

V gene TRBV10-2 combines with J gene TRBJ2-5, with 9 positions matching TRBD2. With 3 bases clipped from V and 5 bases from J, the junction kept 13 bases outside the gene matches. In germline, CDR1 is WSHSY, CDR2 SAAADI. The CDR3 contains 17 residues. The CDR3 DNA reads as TGCGCCAGCAGTGACCCGGGAAGCGGGGGGATTGGGGAGACCCAGTACTTC. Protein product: CASSDPGSGGIGETQYF.

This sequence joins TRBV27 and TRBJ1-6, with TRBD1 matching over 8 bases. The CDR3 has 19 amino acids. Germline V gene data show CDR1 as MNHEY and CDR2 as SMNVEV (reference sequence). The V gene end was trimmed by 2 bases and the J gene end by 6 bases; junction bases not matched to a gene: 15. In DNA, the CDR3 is TGTGCCAGCAGTTTAAGTATGGGAGGGACAGGAAGAAGTAATTCACCCCTCCACTTT. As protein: CASSLSMGGTGRSNSPLHF.

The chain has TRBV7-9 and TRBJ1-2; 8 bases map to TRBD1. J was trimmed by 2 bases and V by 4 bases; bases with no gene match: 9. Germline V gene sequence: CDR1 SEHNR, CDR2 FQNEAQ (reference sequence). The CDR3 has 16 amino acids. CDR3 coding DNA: TGTGCCAGCAGCTCAGGAACCGGGACAGGAAACTATGGCTACACCTTC. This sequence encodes CASSSGTGTGNYGYTF.

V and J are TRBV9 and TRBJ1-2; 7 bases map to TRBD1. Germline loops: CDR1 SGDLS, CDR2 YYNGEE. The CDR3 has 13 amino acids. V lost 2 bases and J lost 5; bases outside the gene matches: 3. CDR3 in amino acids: CASSVRGGYGYTF. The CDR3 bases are TGTGCCAGCAGCGTCAGGGGGGGGTATGGCTACACCTTC.

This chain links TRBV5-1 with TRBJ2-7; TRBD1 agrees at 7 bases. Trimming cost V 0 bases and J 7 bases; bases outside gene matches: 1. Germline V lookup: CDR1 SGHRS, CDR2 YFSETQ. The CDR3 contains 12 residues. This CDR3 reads CASSLDRGEQYF. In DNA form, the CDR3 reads TGCGCCAGCAGCTTGGACAGGGGTGAGCAGTACTTC.

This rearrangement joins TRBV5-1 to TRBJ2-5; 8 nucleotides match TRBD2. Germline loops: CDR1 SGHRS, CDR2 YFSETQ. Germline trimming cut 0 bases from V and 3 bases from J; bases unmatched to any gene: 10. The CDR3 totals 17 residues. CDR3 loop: CASSLVSGGQIEETQYF. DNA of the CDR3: TGCGCCAGCAGCTTGGTTTCGGGGGGGCAAATAGAAGAGACCCAGTACTTC.

For the CDR3, the DNA is TGTGCCAGCAGCTTAGCCACCGGCGGTGGCGAGCAGTACTTC. Residues: CASSLATGGGEQYF. The chain joins TRBV7-9 to TRBJ2-7; D gene unclear. The CDR3 is 14 amino acids. Germline V gives CDR1 SEHNR, CDR2 FQNEAQ (reference sequence). Between the trimmed V and J ends, which lost 0 bases and 6 bases, there was a span of 12 bases.

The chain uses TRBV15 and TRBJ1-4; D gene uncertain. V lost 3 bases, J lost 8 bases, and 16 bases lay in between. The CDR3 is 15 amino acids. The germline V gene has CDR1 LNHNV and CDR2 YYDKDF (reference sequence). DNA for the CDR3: TGTGCCACCAGCAGGACCGGGCAAGGCCAAGAAAAACTGTTTTTT. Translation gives CATSRTGQGQEKLFF.

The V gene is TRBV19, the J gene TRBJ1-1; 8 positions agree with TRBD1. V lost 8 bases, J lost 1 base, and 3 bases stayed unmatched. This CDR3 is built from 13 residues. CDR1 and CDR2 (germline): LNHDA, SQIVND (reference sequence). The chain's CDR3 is CASRQGRNTEAFF. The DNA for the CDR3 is TGTGCCAGTCGACAGGGGAGGAACACTGAAGCTTTCTTT.

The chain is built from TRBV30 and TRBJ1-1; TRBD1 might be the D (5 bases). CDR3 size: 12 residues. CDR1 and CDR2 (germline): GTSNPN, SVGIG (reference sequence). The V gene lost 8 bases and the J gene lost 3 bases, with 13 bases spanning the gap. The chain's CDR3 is CATDGGDTEAFF. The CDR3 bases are TGTGCCACCGACGGAGGGGACACTGAAGCTTTCTTT. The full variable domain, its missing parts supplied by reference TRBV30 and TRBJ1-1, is SQTIHQWPATLVQPVGSPLSLECTVEGTSNPNLYWYRQAAGRGLQLLFYSVGIGQISSEVPQNLSASRPQDRQFILSSKKLLLSDSGFYLCATDGGDTEAFFGQGTRLTVV.

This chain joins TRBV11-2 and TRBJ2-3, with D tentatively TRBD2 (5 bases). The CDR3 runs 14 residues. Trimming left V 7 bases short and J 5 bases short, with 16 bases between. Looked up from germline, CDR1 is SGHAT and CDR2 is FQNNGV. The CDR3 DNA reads TGTGCCAGCACCACCCGGTCCGGGGAAGATACGCAGTATTTT. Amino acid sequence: CASTTRSGEDTQYF.

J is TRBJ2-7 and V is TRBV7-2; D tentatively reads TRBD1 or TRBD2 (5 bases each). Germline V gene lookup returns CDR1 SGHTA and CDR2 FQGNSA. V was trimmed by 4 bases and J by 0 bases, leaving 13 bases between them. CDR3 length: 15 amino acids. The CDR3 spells CASSSGPGGSYEQYF. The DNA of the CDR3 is TGTGCCAGCAGCTCCGGGCCTGGGGGCTCCTACGAGCAGTACTTC.

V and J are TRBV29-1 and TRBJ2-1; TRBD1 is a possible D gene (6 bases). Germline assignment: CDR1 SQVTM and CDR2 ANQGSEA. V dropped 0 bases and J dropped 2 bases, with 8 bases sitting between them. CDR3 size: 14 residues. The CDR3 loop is CSVEEQGAYNEQFF. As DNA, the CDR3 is TGCAGCGTTGAAGAACAGGGAGCCTACAATGAGCAGTTCTTC.

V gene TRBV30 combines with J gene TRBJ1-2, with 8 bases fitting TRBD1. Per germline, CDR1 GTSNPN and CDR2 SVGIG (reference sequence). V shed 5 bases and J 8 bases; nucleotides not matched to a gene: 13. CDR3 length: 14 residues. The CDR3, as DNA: TGTGCCTGGGACCAATTGATGACAGGGGCCGGCTACACCTTC. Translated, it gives CAWDQLMTGAGYTF.